The rows below give T cell receptor beta chains drawn from one sample of a study of blood T cell repertoires in COVID-19. Assay used: immunoSEQ multiplex PCR; TCRdb lists only in-frame clones, some missing. In the table there are some 97,000 clones, about 86% of which are singletons. The sequencing sample was made of peripheral blood. The receptors come from a human donor in a cohort sampled during active COVID-19. Each CDR3 is given with its conserved first and last residue. A D gene is named only where the DNA matches it firmly. Only some rows state a clone size, as once, few, many or a class for expanded clones.

clone_size	j_call	d_call	v_call	cdr3_length	cdr3_aa	cdr3_nt
-	TRBJ1-1	-	TRBV28	11	CASRTATEAFF	TGTGCCAGCCGGACAGCCACTGAAGCTTTCTTT
-	TRBJ2-3	-	TRBV7-9	15	CASTGTSRVTDTQYF	TGTGCCAGCACCGGGACTTCAAGGGTCACAGATACGCAGTATTTT
-	TRBJ2-7	TRBD2	TRBV4-2	14	CASSSGLADYEQYF	TGTGCCAGCAGCTCGGGACTAGCGGACTACGAGCAGTACTTC
-	TRBJ1-2	-	TRBV2	15	CASSVTGNINYGYTF	TGTGCCAGCAGTGTAACAGGGAATATTAACTATGGCTACACCTTC
once	TRBJ1-1	-	TRBV12-3/TRBV12-4	13	CASSQRQTDEAFF	TGTGCCAGCAGCCAGAGACAGACCGATGAAGCTTTCTTT
-	TRBJ1-5	-	TRBV19	14	CATKEGLYYQPQHF	TGTGCCACCAAGGAGGGGTTGTACTATCAGCCCCAGCATTTT
-	TRBJ2-5	TRBD2	TRBV7-9	17	CASSRQTSGRVRETQYF	TGTGCCAGCAGCCGACAGACTAGCGGAAGAGTCAGGGAGACCCAGTACTTC
-	TRBJ1-1	TRBD1	TRBV6-6	15	CASSDSGTGNLEAFF	TGTGCCAGCAGCGACAGCGGGACAGGAAATCTTGAAGCTTTCTTT
-	TRBJ2-5	-	TRBV19	14	CASSDGQRVETQYF	TGTGCCAGTAGCGACGGACAGAGAGTAGAGACCCAGTACTTC
-	TRBJ2-7	-	TRBV4-2	16	CASSQDASVSSYEQYF	TGTGCCAGCAGCCAAGACGCTAGCGTTAGCTCCTACGAGCAGTACTTC
-	TRBJ2-1	TRBD2	TRBV4-3	17	CASSQDRGTSGLNEQFF	TGCGCCAGCAGCCAAGATCGGGGGACTAGCGGGCTCAATGAGCAGTTCTTC
-	TRBJ2-7	-	TRBV30	14	CAWRPGSGSYEQYF	TGTGCCTGGAGACCTGGGAGCGGTTCCTACGAGCAGTACTTC
-	TRBJ2-7	TRBD1	TRBV25-1	15	CASSLPGQGLNEQYF	TGTGCCAGCAGTCTACCGGGACAGGGACTCAACGAGCAGTACTTC
-	TRBJ2-2	TRBD1	TRBV3-1/TRBV3-2	15	CASSPRQGDSGELFF	TGTGCCAGCAGCCCACGACAGGGTGATTCCGGGGAGCTGTTTTTT
-	TRBJ2-7	-	TRBV16	13	CASSPQGSYEQYF	TGTGCCAGCAGCCCACAGGGATCCTACGAGCAGTACTTC
-	TRBJ2-3	-	TRBV4-1	17	CASSQVLGRRPPDTQYF	TGCGCCAGCAGCCAAGTCCTAGGGAGGCGTCCCCCAGATACGCAGTATTTT
-	TRBJ2-3	-	TRBV14	18	CASSQDLGGEPETDTQYF	TGTGCCAGCAGCCAAGATCTCGGAGGGGAGCCTGAGACAGATACGCAGTATTTT
-	TRBJ2-6	-	TRBV13	15	CASSFGGSGANVLTF	TGTGCCAGCAGCTTCGGCGGTTCAGGGGCCAACGTCCTGACTTTC
-	TRBJ2-5	-	TRBV5-4	15	CASSVIQGTAETQYF	TGTGCCAGCAGCGTCATACAGGGAACGGCAGAGACCCAGTACTTC
-	TRBJ2-7	TRBD1	TRBV2	13	CATGQVSSYEQYF	TGTGCCACCGGACAGGTTAGCTCCTACGAGCAGTACTTC
-	TRBJ1-5	TRBD1	TRBV12-5	17	CASGPGQGAGINQPQHF	TGTGCTAGTGGTCCGGGACAGGGGGCCGGGATCAACCAGCCCCAGCATTTT
-	TRBJ2-5	-	TRBV15	13	CATSRGPGGTQYF	TGTGCCACCAGCAGAGGGCCCGGGGGGACCCAGTACTTC
-	TRBJ2-3	TRBD2	TRBV5-4	15	CASSLDGGRTDTQYF	TGTGCCAGCAGCTTGGACGGCGGGAGAACAGATACGCAGTATTTT
-	TRBJ2-1	TRBD1	TRBV6-6	14	CASSYLSGGTEQFF	TGTGCCAGCAGTTACTTGTCAGGGGGCACTGAGCAGTTCTTC
-	TRBJ1-1	-	TRBV18	12	CASSKGTGDAFF	TGTGCCAGCTCAAAAGGAACAGGAGACGCTTTCTTT
-	TRBJ1-1	-	TRBV7-2	14	CASSLTIQGTEAFF	TGTGCCAGCAGCCTGACCATACAGGGCACTGAAGCTTTCTTT
-	TRBJ2-7	-	TRBV3-1/TRBV3-2	15	CASSRARTSSYEQYF	TGTGCCAGCAGCCGAGCGAGGACATCTTCCTACGAGCAGTACTTC
-	TRBJ1-1	-	TRBV11-2	11	CASREGREAFF	TGTGCCAGCAGGGAGGGCAGGGAAGCTTTCTTT
-	TRBJ2-1	TRBD2	TRBV7-6	21	CASTRKVGLAGGRGSYNEQFF	TGTGCCAGCACCCGAAAAGTCGGACTAGCGGGAGGGCGTGGCTCCTACAATGAGCAGTTCTTC
few	TRBJ1-5	-	TRBV11-3	15	CASSLWSAAKQPQHF	TGTGCCAGCAGCTTATGGAGTGCAGCAAAACAGCCCCAGCATTTT
-	TRBJ2-7	-	TRBV11-2	16	CASSLESQLGFYEQYF	TGTGCCAGCAGCTTAGAGTCCCAGCTAGGCTTCTACGAGCAGTACTTC
-	TRBJ1-1	-	TRBV28	12	CASREMNTEAFF	TGTGCCAGCAGGGAGATGAACACTGAAGCTTTCTTT
-	TRBJ1-4	TRBD1	TRBV18	15	CASSPETGSDGELFF	TGTGCCAGCTCACCAGAGACAGGGAGTGACGGTGAACTGTTTTTT
-	TRBJ2-7	TRBD2	TRBV11-2	18	CASSLRIRGRGRAYEQYF	TGTGCCAGCAGCTTAAGAATTCGGGGGCGCGGGAGGGCCTACGAGCAGTACTTC
-	TRBJ2-7	-	TRBV27	15	CASSWRGGSSYEQYF	TGTGCCAGCAGTTGGCGTGGGGGGAGCTCCTACGAGCAGTACTTC
-	TRBJ2-2	-	TRBV27	13	CASSLSSIGELFF	TGTGCCAGCAGTCTCTCTAGCATCGGGGAGCTGTTTTTT
-	TRBJ2-7	-	TRBV30	13	CACSRDLNYEQYF	TGTGCCTGTTCCCGGGACTTGAACTACGAGCAGTACTTC
-	TRBJ1-5	TRBD1	TRBV19	15	CASSLDEGQNQPQHF	TGTGCCAGTAGTCTTGACGAGGGACAGAATCAGCCCCAGCATTTT
-	TRBJ1-1	-	TRBV5-4	15	CASSYFLTANTEAFF	TGTGCCAGCAGCTACTTTTTGACAGCGAACACTGAAGCTTTCTTT
-	TRBJ1-1	TRBD1	TRBV29-1	11	CSADRDREAFF	TGCAGCGCCGACAGGGACCGTGAAGCTTTCTTT
-	TRBJ1-6	-	TRBV5-5	16	CASSLAWDTLNSPLHF	TGTGCCAGCAGCTTGGCGTGGGACACACTCAATTCACCCCTCCACTTT
once	TRBJ1-1	TRBD1	TRBV18	15	CASSPPDRGLAEAFF	TGTGCCAGCTCACCTCCGGACAGGGGGCTAGCTGAAGCTTTCTTT
once	TRBJ2-1	TRBD2	TRBV7-3	16	CASSPRVVAGDNEQFF	TGTGCCAGCAGCCCTCGGGTGGTAGCGGGGGACAATGAGCAGTTCTTC
-	TRBJ2-7	-	TRBV9	13	CASSLVGGYEQYF	TGTGCCAGCTCGCTTGTAGGGGGCTACGAGCAGTACTTC
-	TRBJ2-3	-	TRBV5-4	12	CASSRVTDTQYF	TGTGCCAGCTCCAGGGTCACAGATACGCAGTATTTT
-	TRBJ2-7	-	TRBV11-2	16	CASSLLGGPPLLEQYF	TGTGCCAGCAGCCTTCTGGGGGGGCCCCCGTTGCTCGAGCAGTACTTC
-	TRBJ2-5	-	TRBV7-2	10	CASATQTQYF	TGTGCCAGCGCTACCCAGACCCAGTACTTC
-	TRBJ1-6	TRBD1	TRBV9	16	CASSTSGTGADSPLHF	TGTGCCAGCAGCACCTCCGGGACAGGAGCCGATTCACCCCTCCACTTT